These 21 T cell receptor beta chains were sequenced from one sample in a study of blood T cell repertoires in COVID-19. Assay: immunoSEQ multiplex PCR; the TCRdb copy retains only in-frame clones and omits some. This sample carries nearly 110,000 clones, 84% of them seen once, and the ten largest clones take 13% to 15%. The specimen sequenced was peripheral blood. The receptors were gathered from a woman aged 55 to 70 with acute or convalescent COVID-19.

This clone was seen a few times. The chain joins TRBV19 to TRBJ1-1; D remains ambiguous. In germline, CDR1 is LNHDA, CDR2 SQIVND (reference sequence). V gave up 3 bases and J gave up 0 bases, with 8 bases separating them. This CDR3 has 14 residues. The CDR3 sequence is CASSMGRMNTEAFF. DNA for the CDR3: TGTGCCAGTAGTATGGGCCGGATGAACACTGAAGCTTTCTTT.

This clone was detected only a few times. The chain couples TRBV27 to TRBJ2-2; D not resolved. Germline-derived CDR1 and CDR2 are MNHEY and SMNVEV (reference sequence). This CDR3 comprises 12 residues. Trimming removed 3 bases at V and 7 bases at J, with 6 bases between. The CDR3 bases are TGTGCCAGCAGTTTCTCGGGCGGGGAGCTGTTTTTT. Translated, it gives CASSFSGGELFF.

This clone was seen more than once but under ten times. This rearrangement joins TRBV7-7 to TRBJ2-7; D remains ambiguous. Per germline, CDR1 SSHAT and CDR2 FNYEAQ (reference sequence). The ends were cut back, 4 bases at V and 3 bases at J, with 10 bases in the middle. CDR3 length: 13 amino acids. In DNA form, the CDR3 reads TGTGCCAGCAGCTCTACCTCAGGCTACGAGCAGTACTTC. It encodes CASSSTSGYEQYF.

The chain links TRBV18 to TRBJ1-3; TRBD1 is a possible D gene (5 bases). Germline values: CDR1 KGHSH, CDR2 LQKENI. The V end lost 4 bases, the J end lost 0 bases, and 13 bases lay between the germline ends. The CDR3 runs 16 residues. The CDR3 nucleotides are TGTGCCAGCTCACTTTCGGGGGGACGCTCTGGAAACACCATATATTTT. Translation gives CASSLSGGRSGNTIYF.

This clone is a singleton in its sample. The V gene is TRBV30, the J gene TRBJ1-2, with 9 nucleotides matching TRBD1. This CDR3 comprises 12 residues. Germline-derived CDR1 and CDR2 are GTSNPN and SVGIG (reference sequence). The V gene end was trimmed by 3 bases and the J gene end by 6 bases; junction bases not matched to a gene: 2. CDR3 sequence: CAWSTGGHGYTF. For the CDR3, the DNA is TGTGCCTGGAGCACAGGGGGCCATGGCTACACCTTC.

The chain employs TRBV27 and TRBJ1-2; possible D gene TRBD1, 5 bases. V was pared by 0 bases and J by 5 bases, with 16 bases between. Germline V gives CDR1 MNHEY, CDR2 SMNVEV (reference sequence). This CDR3 comprises 16 residues. Here the CDR3 reads CASSLSRQPATYGYTF. The CDR3 nucleotides are TGTGCCAGCAGTTTATCCAGACAGCCGGCTACATATGGCTACACCTTC.

The chain has TRBV7-2 and TRBJ2-7; weak D call: TRBD1 (5 bases). Germline lookup yields CDR1 SGHTA and CDR2 FQGNSA. This CDR3 has 15 residues. The germline V and J ends were trimmed by 4 bases and 6 bases, with 19 bases remaining between them. The CDR3 coding sequence is TGTGCCAGCAGCTCTCGGCGACGCCCGGACACCGAGCAGTACTTC. It is translated as CASSSRRRPDTEQYF.

The rearrangement links TRBV3-1 (or the pseudogene TRBV3-2) to TRBJ1-5; 9 positions match TRBD1. Unmatched junction bases numbered 3, after V lost 3 bases and J lost 3 bases. Per the germline V gene, CDR1 is LGHDT and CDR2 is YNNKEL (reference sequence). The CDR3 has 15 residues. The chain's CDR3 is CASSHRDRDNQPQHF. The CDR3 DNA sequence: TGTGCCAGCAGCCACCGGGACAGGGACAATCAGCCCCAGCATTTT.

This clone was seen only a few times. The genes are TRBV5-4 and TRBJ2-2; D might be TRBD1 (5 bases). The CDR3 is 14 amino acids. CDR1 SGHNT and CDR2 YYREEE come from the germline V gene (reference sequence). The V and J ends lost 4 bases and 3 bases respectively, with 10 bases between them. This CDR3 reads CASSQGMDTGELFF. The DNA of the CDR3 is TGTGCCAGCAGCCAGGGAATGGACACCGGGGAGCTGTTTTTT.

The table lists this clone with a count of one. This chain connects TRBV6-4 to TRBJ1-6, with TRBD1 as a possible D gene (6 bases). The CDR3 contains 14 residues. CDR1 and CDR2 from the germline V gene are MRHNA and SNTAGT. The germline V and J ends were trimmed by 3 bases and 6 bases, with 9 bases remaining between them. As DNA, the CDR3 is TGTGCCAGCAGTGAACAGGGACGTAATTCACCCCTCCACTTT. Translating gives CASSEQGRNSPLHF.

This clone was found once. V usage is TRBV6-5 and J usage is TRBJ2-2; 8 bases are a match to TRBD1. With 2 bases clipped from V and 9 bases from J, the junction kept 5 bases outside the gene matches. The CDR3 runs 14 residues. Germline V CDR1 and CDR2: MNHEY, SVGAGI. For the CDR3, the DNA is TGTGCCAGCAGTTACCTCCAGGGGGCCAGGGAGCTGTTTTTT. It translates to CASSYLQGARELFF.

V is TRBV5-1 and J is TRBJ1-5; TRBD1 might be the D (5 bases). This CDR3 has 14 residues. Trimming left V 2 bases short and J 3 bases short, with 9 bases between. CDR1 is SGHRS and CDR2 is YFSETQ in the germline V gene. The CDR3 DNA follows: TGCGCCAGCAGCTTCGGGGGTTTCAATCAGCCCCAGCATTTT. This sequence encodes CASSFGGFNQPQHF.

The CDR3: CASSLGPTSGRASSYNEQFF. The CDR3 nucleotides are TGCGCCAGCAGCTTGGGCCCTACTAGCGGGAGGGCCTCATCCTACAATGAGCAGTTCTTC. The J gene is TRBJ2-1, the V gene TRBV5-1; the match to TRBD2 covers 13 bases. V gave up 0 bases and J gave up 1 base; unmatched junction bases: 10. This CDR3 has 20 residues. The germline V gene has CDR1 SGHRS and CDR2 YFSETQ.

This sequence joins TRBV5-5 and TRBJ2-2; TRBD2 is a possible D gene (6 bases). Germline CDR1 SGHKS, CDR2 YYEKEE (reference sequence). Trimming took 4 bases from V and 5 from J, leaving 15 bases between them. This CDR3 contains 15 residues. The CDR3 coding sequence is TGTGCCAGCAGCCTCGGGACTGTGGAGACCGGGGAGCTGTTTTTT. This encodes CASSLGTVETGELFF. The complete variable domain, with remaining parts taken from reference TRBV5-5 and TRBJ2-2, reads DAGVTQSPTHLIKTRGQQVTLRCSPISGHKSVSWYQQVLGQGPQFIFQYYEKEERGRGNFPDRFSARQFPNYSSELNVNALLLGDSALYLCASSLGTVETGELFFGEGSRLTVL.

This chain uses TRBV9 with TRBJ2-5; TRBD2 matches 8 bases. The germline gives CDR1 SGDLS, CDR2 YYNGEE. The CDR3 contains 17 residues. J was trimmed by 3 bases and V by 6 bases; bases with no gene match: 16. This chain's CDR3 is CASTRGSRTSSEETQYF. DNA of the CDR3: TGTGCCAGCACCCGGGGCTCCAGGACTAGCTCGGAAGAGACCCAGTACTTC.

The chain recombines TRBV12-5 with TRBJ1-4; possibly TRBD1 for D (5 bases). This CDR3 is 15 amino acids long. V was clipped by 1 base and J by 8 bases, with 14 bases between them. Germline V lookup: CDR1 LGHNT, CDR2 FRNRAP. The CDR3 DNA reads TGTGCTAGTGGTTTGGGTCTATCAACAGGCGAAAAACTGTTTTTT. The encoded protein is CASGLGLSTGEKLFF.

The chain uses TRBV7-6 and TRBJ1-1, with D unclear. In germline, CDR1 is SGHVS, CDR2 FNYEAQ. Between the trimmed V and J ends, which lost 5 bases and 0 bases, there was a span of 13 bases. The CDR3 loop spans 15 amino acids. In DNA, the CDR3 is TGTGCCAGCAGCCCCCGCCGAGGGATGAACACTGAAGCTTTCTTT. Translating it yields CASSPRRGMNTEAFF.

The J gene is TRBJ2-1, the V gene TRBV15; 10 bases fit TRBD1. The V gene end was trimmed by 3 bases and the J gene end by 5 bases; junction bases not matched to a gene: 4. This CDR3 has 15 residues. The germline gives CDR1 LNHNV, CDR2 YYDKDF (reference sequence). CDR3 in amino acids: CATSSGQGGHNEQFF. The CDR3 DNA sequence: TGTGCCACCAGCAGCGGACAGGGGGGCCACAATGAGCAGTTCTTC.

J is TRBJ2-5 and V is TRBV19, with D tentatively TRBD2 (5 bases). Trimming left V 4 bases short and J 4 bases short, with 19 bases between. Germline V gene lookup returns CDR1 LNHDA and CDR2 SQIVND (reference sequence). This CDR3 is built from 16 residues. CDR3 DNA: TGTGCCAGTAGTAACCAACTGGCGGGCAGGCTAGAGACCCAGTACTTC. Residues: CASSNQLAGRLETQYF.

This clone was recorded once. This chain connects TRBV7-9 to TRBJ1-1; D call uncertain. Germline assignment: CDR1 SEHNR and CDR2 FQNEAQ (reference sequence). Trimming removed 1 base from V and 4 bases from J, with 7 bases in between. This CDR3 comprises 13 residues. The chain's CDR3 is CASSLERATEAFF. The CDR3 coding sequence is TGTGCCAGCAGCTTAGAGCGGGCCACTGAAGCTTTCTTT.

This chain links TRBV5-8 with TRBJ2-2, with 7 nucleotides matching TRBD2. Trimming cost V 0 bases and J 4 bases; bases outside gene matches: 6. CDR1 and CDR2 (germline): SGHTS, YDEGEE. The CDR3 runs to 16 residues. The CDR3 DNA sequence: TGTGCCAGCAGCTTGGCCCGGGAGGTAGCCACCGGGGAGCTGTTTTTT. This sequence encodes CASSLAREVATGELFF.